Below, 8 T cell receptor beta chains from the same sample are listed, as sequenced in a study of naive and memory T cell subsets. Both TRBC1 and TRBC2 were covered by a beta constant-region primer of two equimolar oligonucleotides. TCRdb passed the UMI-ligation and nested PCR reads through MiXCR, listing each CDR3 protein once. The data hold 19,000 or so distinct CDR3 sequences, with approximately 9.9% observed a single time. The sequenced material came from central memory CD8+ T cells from blood. The receptors derive from a human donor in good health.

This clonotype has just a few counts. The V call is TRBV2, the J call TRBJ2-7; 9 nucleotides line up with TRBD2. Trimming took 3 bases from V and 6 from J; bases not matched to a gene: 12. This CDR3 has 16 residues. Germline lookup yields CDR1 SNHLY and CDR2 FYNNEI. Here the CDR3 reads CASSERGLAGIGEQYF. CDR3 nucleotides: TGTGCCAGCAGTGAGCGGGGTCTAGCGGGAATCGGCGAGCAGTACTTC.

This clonotype was seen many times. The chain joins TRBV4-3 to TRBJ2-1; TRBD2 matches at 7 bases. From germline, CDR1 is LGHNA and CDR2 YSLEER. The CDR3 loop spans 18 amino acids. J lost 2 bases, V lost 0 bases, and 10 bases had no gene match. The CDR3 DNA sequence: TGCGCCAGCAGCCAAGATTATGATAGCGGGTTCCCCTACAATGAGCAGTTCTTC. Amino acid sequence: CASSQDYDSGFPYNEQFF.

The chain couples TRBV28 to TRBJ2-7; the match to TRBD1 covers 8 bases. Germline-derived CDR1 and CDR2 are MDHEN and SYDVKM. With V trimmed by 4 bases and J by 3 bases, 8 bases remained unmatched. This CDR3 contains 15 residues. The CDR3 DNA reads TGTGCCAGCAGTTCACGGGGGACAGGTCACTACGAGCAGTACTTC. Residues: CASSSRGTGHYEQYF.

This clonotype was seen ten or more times. The rearrangement joins TRBV13 to TRBJ2-2; TRBD2 is a possible D gene (6 bases). Germline CDR1 is PRHDT and CDR2 is FYEKMQ (reference sequence). V lost 5 bases, J lost 7 bases, and 8 bases lay in between. The CDR3 has 12 residues. The CDR3 here is CASSRGNGELFF. CDR3 coding DNA: TGTGCCAGCAGCCGGGGGAACGGGGAGCTGTTTTTT.

V gene TRBV29-1 combines with J gene TRBJ2-7; D tentatively fits TRBD1 or TRBD2 (5 bases each). The CDR3 is 14 residues long. Germline values: CDR1 SQVTM, CDR2 ANQGSEA. V was clipped by 6 bases and J by 1 base, with 16 bases between them. CDR3: CSVRTGTASYEQYF. DNA of the CDR3: TGCAGCGTACGGACCGGGACGGCTTCCTACGAGCAGTACTTC.

The chain recombines TRBV15 with TRBJ2-7; TRBD1 agrees at 8 bases. There are 15 residues in the CDR3. In germline, CDR1 is LNHNV, CDR2 YYDKDF (reference sequence). The junction had 4 bases not matched to a gene; V was cut back by 3 bases and J by 0 bases. CDR3 loop: CATSRDRASSYEQYF. CDR3 nucleotides: TGTGCCACCAGCAGGGACAGGGCCTCCTCCTACGAGCAGTACTTC.

The rearrangement uses TRBV20-1 and TRBJ2-1; D might be TRBD1 (6 bases). Trimming pared 0 bases from V and 3 bases from J, leaving 15 bases between. The CDR3 spans 16 residues. Germline loops: CDR1 DFQATT, CDR2 SNEGSKA (reference sequence). The CDR3 loop reads CSARDFQGIIYNEQFF. The CDR3 bases are TGCAGTGCTAGAGATTTTCAGGGGATAATCTACAATGAGCAGTTCTTC.

Ten or more counts support this clonotype. The CDR3 loop reads CASSQSRRGGDTQYF. The CDR3, as DNA: TGTGCCAGCAGCCAGTCGAGACGGGGGGGAGATACGCAGTATTTT. The rearrangement uses TRBV4-2 and TRBJ2-3, with 8 bases lining up with TRBD2. CDR3 length: 15 amino acids. J lost 5 bases, V lost 3 bases, and 7 bases had no gene match. Looked up from germline, CDR1 is LGHNA and CDR2 is YNFKEQ.